Following are 4 T cell receptor beta chains from one sample sequenced in a study of cytomegalovirus exposure and HLA in healthy donors (dated by TCRdb to about 2017). Library prep was done by the immunoSEQ multiplex PCR assay. Held by TCRdb, this immuneACCESS table contains in-frame sequences only and omits some clones. Under half of the omission traces to an unresolved V gene where checked; the cause of the rest is unknown. The table for this sample lists 100,000 to 120,000 clones; roughly 88% of them were counted only once. The top ten clonotypes cover around 1.4% of the sample. Specimen: PBMCs. The receptors here all came from a woman aged 25 to 39 in good health and CMV-seropositive.

V is TRBV10-3 and J is TRBJ1-2; D gene unclear. The V and J ends lost 8 bases and 4 bases respectively, with 14 bases between them. The length of the CDR3 is 13 residues. CDR1 ENHRY and CDR2 SYGVKD come from the germline V gene. The CDR3 here is CAISEQRLYGYTF. Here the CDR3 DNA reads TGTGCCATCTCCGAGCAGAGGCTCTATGGCTACACCTTC.

The V call is TRBV5-6, the J call TRBJ2-4; 7 bases agree with TRBD1. The CDR3 consists of 16 residues. The V segment lost 2 bases and the J segment 10 bases; nucleotides outside the gene matches: 15. The V gene's germline CDR1 is SGHDT and CDR2 YYEEEE. In DNA, the CDR3 is TGTGCCAGCAGCTTCAACACAGGGGCAGTCTTGGGGATTCAGTACTTC. Amino acids: CASSFNTGAVLGIQYF.

The chain combines TRBV5-5 with TRBJ1-2; 8 nucleotides line up with TRBD1. Trimming took 7 bases from V and 6 from J; bases not matched to a gene: 5. Per germline, CDR1 SGHKS and CDR2 YYEKEE (reference sequence). The CDR3 sequence is 12 residues long. Written as DNA, the CDR3 is TGTGCCAGCCGCGCAGGGGGCAATGGCTACACCTTC. This translates into CASRAGGNGYTF.

The chain joins TRBV2 to TRBJ2-2, with a weak D call TRBD1 (5 bases). This CDR3 has 13 amino acids. Trimming left V 4 bases short and J 7 bases short, with 10 bases between. CDR1 and CDR2 (germline): SNHLY, FYNNEI. This CDR3 reads CASSVRDSGELFF. The CDR3 DNA reads as TGTGCCAGCAGTGTAAGAGACAGCGGGGAGCTGTTTTTT.